The next 29 T cell receptor beta chains were all read from a single sample in a study of T cells in Graves' hyperthyroidism and ophthalmopathy. The CDR3 regions of TCR beta were amplified from RNA transcripts. An initial round of RT-PCR targeting the TCR CDR3 relied on the HTBI primer set. TCRdb analysed the multiplex PCR reads with MiXCR anew, one entry per CDR3 protein. Of more than 450,000 distinct CDR3 sequences listed, about 20% are singletons. Source material: blood. Source of these receptors: a man aged 35 to 55 with Graves' ophthalmopathy.

This clonotype was counted between two and nine times. The rearrangement uses TRBV24-1 and TRBJ2-5, with 12 bases that match TRBD1. J lost 5 bases, V lost 2 bases, and 5 bases had no gene match. Germline V CDR1 and CDR2: KGHDR, SFDVKD. This CDR3 has 16 amino acids. CDR3 nucleotides: TGTGCCACCAGTGATTCGGGGGACAGGGGGCTCGAGACCCAGTACTTC. Protein: CATSDSGDRGLETQYF.

The sample holds one count of this clonotype. The chain employs TRBV4-2 and TRBJ2-3; a weak D match, TRBD1 (6 bases). V was trimmed by 1 base and J by 5 bases, leaving 10 bases between them. Germline V gene lookup returns CDR1 LGHNA and CDR2 YNFKEQ. The CDR3 length is 14 residues. CDR3 sequence reads: CASSQGKQGDTQYF. CDR3 nucleotide sequence: TGTGCCAGCAGCCAAGGGAAACAGGGAGATACGCAGTATTTT.

This clonotype has a handful of counts. This probably arose from a read error, given a far larger clone one base away. The rearrangement uses TRBV12-3 or TRBV12-4 and TRBJ1-2, with 10 bases matching TRBD1. The length of the CDR3 is 13 residues. DNA for the CDR3: TGTACCAGCAGTTCGGGACAGGGGTATGGCTACACCTTC. Amino acid sequence: CTSSSGQGYGYTF.

V gene TRBV6-1 combines with J gene TRBJ1-2, with 7 bases fitting TRBD1. Trimming took 5 bases from V and 8 from J; bases not matched to a gene: 5. CDR1 and CDR2 from the germline V gene are MNHNS and SASEGT. The CDR3 is 12 residues long. CDR3 protein: CASSTRQGGYTF. The CDR3 nucleotides are TGTGCCAGCAGTACACGACAGGGAGGCTACACCTTC.

The CDR3: CASSESWGSGANVLTF. The DNA of the CDR3 is TGTGCCAGCAGTGAATCTTGGGGCTCTGGGGCCAACGTCCTGACTTTC. V is TRBV25-1 and J is TRBJ2-6; D is unclear. CDR3 length equals 16 residues. The germline CDR1 and CDR2 sequences are MGHDK and SYGVNS. The germline V and J ends were trimmed by 1 base and 0 bases, with 7 bases remaining between them.

This clonotype was counted ten times or more. The gene calls are TRBV3-1 and TRBJ2-7; D gene unclear. CDR3 size: 13 residues. Per the germline V gene, CDR1 is LGHDT and CDR2 is YNNKEL (reference sequence). V was cut by 1 base and J by 6 bases, with 10 bases left in between. CDR3 in DNA: TGTGCCAGCAGCCAAGCTAGGAGAAGCGAGCAGTACTTC. It codes for CASSQARRSEQYF.

In its sample, this clonotype was seen a few times. The gene calls are TRBV7-6 and TRBJ2-5, with TRBD1 identical over 8 bases. With V trimmed by 1 base and J by 8 bases, 12 bases remained unmatched. CDR1 is SGHVS and CDR2 is FNYEAQ in the germline V gene. This CDR3 comprises 16 residues. For the CDR3, the DNA is TGTGCCAGCAGCTTAGGCGACAGGGGACTGAAGGAAACCCAGTACTTC. Its protein is CASSLGDRGLKETQYF.

This clonotype was detected many times. This chain uses TRBV27 with TRBJ2-7, with D unclear. The germline gives CDR1 MNHEY, CDR2 SMNVEV (reference sequence). The CDR3 totals 13 residues. V lost 5 bases, J lost 5 bases, and 13 bases lay in between. For the CDR3, the DNA is TGTGCCAGCAGTATGGACCGGCCGGACGAGCAGTACTTC. Its protein product is CASSMDRPDEQYF.

This clonotype was counted ten times or more. The chain carries TRBV7-2 and TRBJ2-3, with 7 bases identical to TRBD1. The junction had 10 bases not matched to a gene; V was cut back by 5 bases and J by 2 bases. From germline, CDR1 is SGHTA and CDR2 FQGNSA. The CDR3 spans 16 residues. CDR3 region: CASSPSTGLNTDTQYF. In DNA form, the CDR3 reads TGTGCCAGCAGCCCCTCGACAGGGCTAAACACAGATACGCAGTATTTT.

This clonotype was seen repeatedly, ten times or more. The chain is built from TRBV20-1 and TRBJ2-7, with a tentative D call TRBD1 (5 bases). V lost 0 bases to trimming and J lost 7 bases, with 10 bases between them. The CDR3 length is 12 residues. Germline V gives CDR1 DFQATT, CDR2 SNEGSKA (reference sequence). DNA of the CDR3: TGCAGTGCTAGAGAAGGGGCACGGGAGCAGTACTTC. It yields the protein CSAREGAREQYF.

This clonotype has just one count. This chain joins TRBV4-3 and TRBJ2-1; either TRBD1 or TRBD2 may fit D (5 bases each). Germline V CDR1 and CDR2: LGHNA, YSLEER. Trimming left V 2 bases short and J 6 bases short, with 17 bases between. This CDR3 is 16 amino acids long. CDR3 loop: CASSQRLGTSTNEQFF. The CDR3 DNA sequence: TGCGCCAGCAGCCAACGTCTAGGGACCTCTACCAATGAGCAGTTCTTC.

The table lists this clonotype with a few counts. The J gene is TRBJ2-7, the V gene TRBV28; a possible D gene is TRBD1 (6 bases). Germline V gene lookup returns CDR1 MDHEN and CDR2 SYDVKM. Trimming removed 5 bases from V and 4 bases from J, with 15 bases in between. This CDR3 has 14 amino acids. The CDR3 DNA reads as TGTGCCAGCAGTCACCCGACAGGTTCATACGAGCAGTACTTC. It translates to CASSHPTGSYEQYF.

Comment on this clonotype: One end of the junction is discordant with germline, which a read error may explain. The chain employs TRBV13 and TRBJ2-2; possibly TRBD1 for D (6 bases). This CDR3 comprises 15 residues. The germline V gene encodes CDR1 PRHDT and CDR2 FYEKMQ (reference sequence). CDR3 region: CASRNRVGNTGELVF. CDR3 DNA: TGTGCCAGCAGGAACAGGGTCGGTAACACCGGGGAGCTGGTTTTT.

V usage is TRBV7-9 and J usage is TRBJ2-7; 8 bases are shared with TRBD1. The V gene end was trimmed by 3 bases and the J gene end by 6 bases; junction bases not matched to a gene: 4. The CDR3 is 13 amino acids. Germline lookup yields CDR1 SEHNR and CDR2 FQNEAQ (reference sequence). The CDR3 DNA sequence: TGTGCCAGCAGCTTGACAGGGGCGGTCGAGCAGTACTTC. Amino acid sequence: CASSLTGAVEQYF.

This clonotype was recorded at least ten times. The rearrangement joins TRBV3-1 to TRBJ1-5; TRBD1 is a possible D gene (5 bases). The CDR3 has 15 amino acids. Germline V gene lookup returns CDR1 LGHDT and CDR2 YNNKEL (reference sequence). Trimming stripped 0 bases from V and 6 bases from J, with 12 bases between. The CDR3 reads CASSQEWGAGQPQHF. The CDR3 coding sequence is TGTGCCAGCAGCCAAGAATGGGGCGCGGGTCAGCCCCAGCATTTT.

The chain combines TRBV9 with TRBJ2-5; D tentatively reads TRBD1 or TRBD2 (6 bases each). The CDR3 is 15 amino acids. Germline CDR1 and CDR2: SGDLS and YYNGEE. The V end lost 0 bases, the J end lost 5 bases, and 14 bases lay between the germline ends. In DNA, the CDR3 is TGTGCCAGCAGCGTAGGGAGGGGGGCCCTGGAGACCCAGTACTTC. Amino acids: CASSVGRGALETQYF.

There are a few counts of this clonotype. This rearrangement joins TRBV3-1 to TRBJ1-5; no definite D call. The CDR3 consists of 14 residues. Germline V lookup: CDR1 LGHDT, CDR2 YNNKEL (reference sequence). The germline V and J ends were trimmed by 0 bases and 7 bases, with 10 bases remaining between them. CDR3 bases: TGTGCCAGCAGCCAAGAAGGAGGGTGGCAGCCCCAGCATTTT. Residues: CASSQEGGWQPQHF.

This clonotype was detected a few times. V is TRBV14 and J is TRBJ2-3, with D tentatively TRBD1 (6 bases). Germline V gene sequence: CDR1 SGHDN, CDR2 FVKESK. This CDR3 has 16 residues. The V gene lost 0 bases and the J gene lost 6 bases, with 16 bases spanning the gap. This CDR3 reads CASSQEKRQVGDTQYF. As DNA, the CDR3 is TGTGCCAGCAGCCAAGAAAAGCGACAGGTCGGTGATACGCAGTATTTT.

The J gene is TRBJ1-3, the V gene TRBV2, with no clear D. The V and J ends lost 5 bases and 3 bases respectively, with 11 bases between them. There are 14 residues in the CDR3. Germline V gives CDR1 SNHLY, CDR2 FYNNEI. CDR3 nucleotides: TGTGCCAGCAGTCCCGAGAGTCATGGAAACACCATATATTTT. This gives the protein CASSPESHGNTIYF.

The chain is built from TRBV5-1 and TRBJ2-2; 11 nucleotides agree with TRBD2. The CDR3 length is 18 residues. Germline trimming cut 4 bases from V and 0 bases from J; bases unmatched to any gene: 8. Germline V lookup: CDR1 SGHRS, CDR2 YFSETQ. DNA for the CDR3: TGCGCCAGCAGCGCAGGACTAGCGGGCGCCTCGAACACCGGGGAGCTGTTTTTT. This encodes CASSAGLAGASNTGELFF.

This clonotype was seen at least ten times. The CDR3 here is CASSQGTGETQYF. For the CDR3, the DNA is TGCGCCAGCAGCCAAGGAACCGGAGAGACCCAGTACTTC. The V and J genes are TRBV4-1 and TRBJ2-5; no definite D call. The CDR3 consists of 13 residues. From germline, CDR1 is MGHRA and CDR2 YSYEKL. V was pared by 1 base and J by 4 bases, with 7 bases between.

The sample holds a few counts of this clonotype. This sequence joins TRBV6-1 and TRBJ2-2; 8 bases map to TRBD2. Germline CDR1 reads MNHNS; CDR2 reads SASEGT. The V gene end was trimmed by 6 bases and the J gene end by 7 bases; junction bases not matched to a gene: 10. The CDR3 runs 15 residues. In DNA, the CDR3 is TGTGCCAGCAGAACCGGGGGGGTTGGGAACGGGGAGCTGTTTTTT. Residues: CASRTGGVGNGELFF.

This clonotype was seen repeatedly, ten times or more. The CDR3 coding sequence is TGTGCCAGCAGTCATGACAACCCCTACGAGCAGTACTTC. Residues: CASSHDNPYEQYF. The V call is TRBV6-1, the J call TRBJ2-7; D ambiguous. The CDR3 totals 13 residues. V lost 5 bases, J lost 2 bases, and 10 bases lay in between. The germline gives CDR1 MNHNS, CDR2 SASEGT.

The chain carries TRBV7-8 and TRBJ1-2; D might be TRBD1 (6 bases). The CDR3 sequence is 14 residues long. Germline V gene data show CDR1 as SGHVS and CDR2 as FQNEAQ. Trimming removed 5 bases at V and 0 bases at J, with 10 bases between. The CDR3 sequence: CASSIAGANYGYTF. The CDR3 DNA is TGTGCCAGCAGCATCGCAGGGGCTAACTATGGCTACACCTTC.

This clonotype was counted between two and nine times. The chain has TRBV7-6 and TRBJ2-7; maybe TRBD1 (6 bases). V was pared by 5 bases and J by 2 bases, with 16 bases between. The CDR3 spans 15 residues. The germline gives CDR1 SGHVS, CDR2 FNYEAQ. CDR3 sequence (DNA): TGTGCCAGCAGCATCCAGACAGGCGGAACCTACGAGCAGTACTTC. Its translation: CASSIQTGGTYEQYF.

This clonotype occurred a few times. This rearrangement joins TRBV5-8 to TRBJ2-1; 14 bases agree with TRBD2. The ends lost 5 bases at V and 9 bases at J; junction bases unmatched: 7. Germline loops: CDR1 SGHTS, CDR2 YDEGEE. The CDR3 sequence is 15 residues long. The CDR3, as DNA: TGTGCCAGCAGGTTACCGGGACTAGCGGGAGTTGAGCAGTTCTTC. Residues: CASRLPGLAGVEQFF.

This clonotype has at least ten counts. The CDR3 loop is CASSLGGGLNEQFF. In DNA form, the CDR3 reads TGTGCCAGCAGTTTAGGCGGGGGGTTAAATGAGCAGTTCTTC. This chain joins TRBV12-3 or TRBV12-4 and TRBJ2-1; 8 bases fit TRBD2. CDR3 length: 14 residues. V was pared by 1 base and J by 7 bases, with 3 bases of the junction left unmatched.

The chain joins TRBV5-1 to TRBJ2-5; the D is unclear. Trimming cost V 7 bases and J 5 bases, with 18 bases left between them. The CDR3 has 14 amino acids. Germline values: CDR1 SGHRS, CDR2 YFSETQ. CDR3 residues: CASPTWSRGETQYF. In DNA form, the CDR3 reads TGCGCCAGCCCCACGTGGTCTAGAGGTGAGACCCAGTACTTC.

This clonotype has ten or more counts. The chain is built from TRBV30 and TRBJ2-7; D remains ambiguous. This CDR3 comprises 13 residues. The germline gives CDR1 GTSNPN, CDR2 SVGIG (reference sequence). Trimming shortened V by 0 bases and J by 0 bases, and 6 bases separated the two germline ends. The CDR3 reads CAWSVDASYEQYF. CDR3 in DNA: TGTGCCTGGAGTGTAGATGCCTCCTACGAGCAGTACTTC.